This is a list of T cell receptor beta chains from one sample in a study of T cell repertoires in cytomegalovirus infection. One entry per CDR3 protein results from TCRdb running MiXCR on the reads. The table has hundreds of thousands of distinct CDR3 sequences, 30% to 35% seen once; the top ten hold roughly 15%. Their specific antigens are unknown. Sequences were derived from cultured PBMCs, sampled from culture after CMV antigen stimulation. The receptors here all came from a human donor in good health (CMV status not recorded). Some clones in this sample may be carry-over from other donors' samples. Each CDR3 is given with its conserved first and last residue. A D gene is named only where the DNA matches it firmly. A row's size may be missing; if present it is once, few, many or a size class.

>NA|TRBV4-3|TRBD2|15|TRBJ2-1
CASSQVGLGDNEQFF
TGCGCCAGCAGCCAAGTGGGACTAGGAGACAATGAGCAGTTCTTC
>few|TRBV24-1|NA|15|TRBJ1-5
CATSDTDSLNQPQHF
TGTGCCACCAGTGACACGGACAGCCTGAATCAGCCCCAGCATTTT
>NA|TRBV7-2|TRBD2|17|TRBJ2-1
CASSFRPSGRDGNEQFF
TGTGCCAGCAGCTTCCGGCCTAGCGGGAGAGACGGCAATGAGCAGTTCTTC
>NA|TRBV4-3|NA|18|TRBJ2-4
CASSQDAGRGLAKNIQYF
TGCGCCAGCAGCCAAGATGCAGGGAGAGGATTAGCCAAAAACATTCAGTACTTC
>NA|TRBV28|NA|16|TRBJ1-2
CASSLAGTPGHYGYTF
TGTGCCAGCAGTTTAGCCGGGACCCCCGGGCACTATGGCTACACCTTC
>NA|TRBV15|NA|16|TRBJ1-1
CATTKAPEGSNTEAFF
TGTGCCACCACTAAAGCCCCAGAGGGATCGAACACTGAAGCTTTCTTT
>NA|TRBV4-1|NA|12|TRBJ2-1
CASSQMANEQFF
TGCGCCAGCAGCCAGATGGCGAATGAGCAGTTCTTC
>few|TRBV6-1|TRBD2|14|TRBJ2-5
CASSYGGNQETQYF
TGTGCCAGCAGTTACGGGGGGAACCAAGAGACCCAGTACTTC
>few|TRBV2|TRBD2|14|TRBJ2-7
CASGGEAGPYEQYF
TGTGCCAGCGGCGGAGAAGCGGGACCCTACGAGCAGTACTTC
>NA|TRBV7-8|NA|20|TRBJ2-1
CASSLKGWGVEGPYYNEQFF
TGTGCCAGCAGCTTGAAGGGTTGGGGTGTCGAGGGGCCGTATTACAATGAGCAGTTCTTC
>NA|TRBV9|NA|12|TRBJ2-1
CASSAEGNEQFF
TGTGCCAGCAGCGCAGAGGGGAATGAGCAGTTCTTC
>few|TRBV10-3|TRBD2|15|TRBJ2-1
CAISEGTSGNNEQFF
TGTGCCATCAGTGAGGGGACTAGCGGAAACAATGAGCAGTTCTTC
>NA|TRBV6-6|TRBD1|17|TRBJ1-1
CASSFVYRGRRGGEAFF
TGTGCCAGCAGTTTCGTCTACAGGGGGCGCAGAGGGGGTGAAGCTTTCTTT
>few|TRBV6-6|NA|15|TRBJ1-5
CASSRGVYSNQPQHF
TGTGCCAGCAGTAGAGGGGTTTATAGCAATCAGCCCCAGCATTTT
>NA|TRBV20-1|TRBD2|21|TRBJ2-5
CSARDFWTGTSGARGQETQYF
TGCAGTGCTAGAGATTTTTGGACTGGGACTAGCGGGGCCAGGGGCCAAGAGACCCAGTACTTC
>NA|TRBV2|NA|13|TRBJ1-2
CASSGDRDYGYTF
TGTGCCAGCAGCGGGGACCGCGACTATGGCTACACCTTC
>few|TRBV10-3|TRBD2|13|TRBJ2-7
CAIRASGPYEQYF
TGTGCCATCAGGGCTAGCGGGCCCTACGAGCAGTACTTC
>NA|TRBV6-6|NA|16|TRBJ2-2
CASSYTRQVNTGELFF
TGTGCCAGCAGTTATACCCGACAGGTGAACACCGGGGAGCTGTTTTTT
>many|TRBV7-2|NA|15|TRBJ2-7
CASSLEPARSYEQYF
TGTGCCAGCAGCTTGGAGCCGGCGAGATCCTACGAGCAGTACTTC
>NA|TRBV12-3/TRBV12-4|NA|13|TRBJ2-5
CASSPDPQETQYF
TGTGCCAGCAGCCCCGATCCCCAAGAGACCCAGTACTTC
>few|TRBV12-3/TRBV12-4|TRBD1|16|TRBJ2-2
CASSATTGENTGELFF
TGTGCCAGCAGTGCCACTACAGGGGAGAACACCGGGGAGCTGTTTTTT
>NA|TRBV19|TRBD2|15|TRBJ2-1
CASSRLAERYNEQFF
TGTGCCAGTAGTCGACTAGCGGAGCGCTACAATGAGCAGTTCTTC
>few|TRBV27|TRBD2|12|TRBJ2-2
CASRRGAGELFF
TGTGCCAGCAGACGGGGGGCCGGGGAGCTGTTTTTT
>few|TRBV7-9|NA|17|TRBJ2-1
CASSIPQGAFSYNEQFF
TGTGCCAGCAGCATCCCTCAGGGTGCATTCTCCTACAATGAGCAGTTCTTC
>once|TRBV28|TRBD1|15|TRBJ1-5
CASSWTGGLGQPQHF
TGTGCCAGCAGTTGGACAGGGGGCTTGGGTCAGCCCCAGCATTTT
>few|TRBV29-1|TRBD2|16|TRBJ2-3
CSVTGLAGVSTDTQYF
TGCAGCGTTACTGGACTAGCGGGAGTATCGACAGATACGCAGTATTTT
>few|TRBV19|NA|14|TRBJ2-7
CASSMSQGRYEQYF
TGTGCCAGTAGTATGTCACAGGGTCGCTACGAGCAGTACTTC
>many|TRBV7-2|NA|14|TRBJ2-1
CASSDITLDNEQFF
TGTGCCAGCAGCGACATTACCTTAGACAATGAGCAGTTCTTC
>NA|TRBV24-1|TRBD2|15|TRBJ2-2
CATMEAGVNTGELFF
TGTGCCACCATGGAAGCGGGAGTTAACACCGGGGAGCTGTTTTTT
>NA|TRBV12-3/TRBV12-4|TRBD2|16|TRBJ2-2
CASSSPSSGGTGELFF
TGTGCCAGCAGTTCTCCCTCTAGCGGAGGTACCGGGGAGCTGTTTTTT
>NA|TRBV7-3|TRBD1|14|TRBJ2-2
CASSPGGNTGELFF
TGTGCCAGCAGCCCAGGGGGGAACACCGGGGAGCTGTTTTTT
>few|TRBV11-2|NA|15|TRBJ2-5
CASSPPQGGEETQYF
TGTGCCAGCAGCCCCCCGCAAGGGGGGGAAGAGACCCAGTACTTC
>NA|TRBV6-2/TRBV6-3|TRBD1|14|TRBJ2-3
CASKGGQSTDTQYF
TGTGCCAGCAAAGGGGGACAGAGCACAGATACGCAGTATTTT
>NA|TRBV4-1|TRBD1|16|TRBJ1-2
CASSHSRDRANYGYTF
TGCGCCAGCAGCCACTCCCGGGACAGAGCTAACTATGGCTACACCTTC
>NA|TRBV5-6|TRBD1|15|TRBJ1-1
CASSSRQGTNTEAFF
TGTGCCAGCAGCTCCAGACAGGGGACGAACACTGAAGCTTTCTTT
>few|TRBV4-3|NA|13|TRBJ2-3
CASSQEPTDTQYF
TGCGCCAGCAGCCAAGAGCCCACAGATACGCAGTATTTT
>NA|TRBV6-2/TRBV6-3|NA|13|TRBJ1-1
CASIGHRNTEAFF
TGTGCCAGCATCGGTCATCGGAACACTGAAGCTTTCTTT
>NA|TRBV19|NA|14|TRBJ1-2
CASSIGRGNYGYTF
TGTGCCAGTAGTATTGGGCGGGGGAACTATGGCTACACCTTC
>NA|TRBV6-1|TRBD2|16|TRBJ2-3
CASSAFSGLSTDTQYF
TGTGCCAGCAGTGCTTTTAGCGGGCTAAGCACAGATACGCAGTATTTT
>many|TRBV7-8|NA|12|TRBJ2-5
CASSPTRETQYF
TGTGCCAGCAGCCCTACCCGGGAGACCCAGTACTTC
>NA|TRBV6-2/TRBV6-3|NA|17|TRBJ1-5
CATQGRVSLYSNQPQHF
TGTGCCACCCAGGGCCGGGTCAGCTTGTATAGCAATCAGCCCCAGCATTTT
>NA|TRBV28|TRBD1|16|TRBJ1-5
CASSLYVGQGDQPQHF
TGTGCCAGCAGTTTGTATGTGGGACAGGGAGATCAGCCCCAGCATTTT
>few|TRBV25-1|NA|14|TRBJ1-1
CASSGVGMNTEAFF
TGTGCCAGCAGTGGGGTAGGCATGAACACTGAAGCTTTCTTT
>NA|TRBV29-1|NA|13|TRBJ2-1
CSVERSSYNEQFF
TGCAGCGTTGAACGCAGCTCCTACAATGAGCAGTTCTTC
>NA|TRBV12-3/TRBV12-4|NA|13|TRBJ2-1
CASSLGSRGEQFF
TGTGCCAGCAGTTTGGGCTCGAGGGGGGAGCAGTTCTTC
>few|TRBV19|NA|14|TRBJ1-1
CASNDGRGVAEAFF
TGTGCCAGTAACGACGGCAGGGGCGTCGCTGAAGCTTTCTTT
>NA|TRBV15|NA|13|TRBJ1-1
CATSRVTGDRAFF
TGTGCCACCAGCAGAGTCACGGGGGATAGAGCTTTCTTT
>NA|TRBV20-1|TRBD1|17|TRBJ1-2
CSATRGTGAWRDYGYTF
TGCAGTGCTACCAGGGGGACAGGGGCATGGAGGGACTATGGCTACACCTTC
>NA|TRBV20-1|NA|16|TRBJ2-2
CSARDIMRQITGELFF
TGCAGTGCTAGAGATATTATGCGACAGATCACCGGGGAGCTGTTTTTT
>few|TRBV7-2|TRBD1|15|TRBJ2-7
CASSPTRDRGHEQYF
TGTGCCAGCAGTCCAACCCGGGACAGGGGTCACGAGCAGTACTTC
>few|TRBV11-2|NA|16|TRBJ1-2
CASSLGPATSDYGYTF
TGTGCCAGCAGCTTGGGGCCTGCCACTTCGGACTATGGCTACACCTTC
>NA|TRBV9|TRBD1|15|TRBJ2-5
CASSSPQGAGETQYF
TGTGCCAGCAGCTCGCCCCAGGGGGCCGGGGAGACCCAGTACTTC
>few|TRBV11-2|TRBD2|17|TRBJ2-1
CASSSGLAQSSYNEQFF
TGTGCCAGCAGCTCGGGACTAGCGCAAAGCTCCTACAATGAGCAGTTCTTC
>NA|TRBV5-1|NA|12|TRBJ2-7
CASSQSGLEQYF
TGCGCCAGCAGCCAAAGCGGGCTAGAGCAGTACTTC